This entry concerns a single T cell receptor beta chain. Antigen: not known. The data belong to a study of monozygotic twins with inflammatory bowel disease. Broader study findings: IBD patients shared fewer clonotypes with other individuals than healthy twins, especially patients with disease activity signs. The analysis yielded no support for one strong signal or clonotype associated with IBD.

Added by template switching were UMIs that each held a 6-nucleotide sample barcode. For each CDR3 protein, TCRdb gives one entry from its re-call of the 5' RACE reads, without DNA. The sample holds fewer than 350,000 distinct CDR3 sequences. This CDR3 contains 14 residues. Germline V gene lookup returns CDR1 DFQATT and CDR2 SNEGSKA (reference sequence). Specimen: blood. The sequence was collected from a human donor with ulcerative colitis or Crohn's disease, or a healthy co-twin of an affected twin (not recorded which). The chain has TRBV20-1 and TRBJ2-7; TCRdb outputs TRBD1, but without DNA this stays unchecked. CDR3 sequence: CSADWAGGGYEQYF.